This T cell receptor beta chain is drawn from a study of shared clonotypes between healthy human individuals. Sequencing was performed with immunoSEQ multiplex PCR; in TCRdb, only in-frame clones are kept and a portion is missing. The table has fewer than 650,000 clones, roughly 72% seen once; the top ten hold around 12%. Trimming took 4 bases from V and 5 from J, leaving 15 bases between them. Germline CDR1 is SGHAT and CDR2 is FQDESV (reference sequence). The CDR3 spans 14 residues. The sequence derives from a woman between 40 and 55 years old in good health. Some clones in this sample may be carry-over from other donors' samples. The gene calls are TRBV11-1 and TRBJ2-7, with D perhaps matching TRBD2 (6 bases). Sequenced material: PBMCs. Here the CDR3 reads CASSWRGWSDEQYF. Here the CDR3 DNA reads TGTGCCAGCAGCTGGAGGGGTTGGTCAGACGAGCAGTACTTC.